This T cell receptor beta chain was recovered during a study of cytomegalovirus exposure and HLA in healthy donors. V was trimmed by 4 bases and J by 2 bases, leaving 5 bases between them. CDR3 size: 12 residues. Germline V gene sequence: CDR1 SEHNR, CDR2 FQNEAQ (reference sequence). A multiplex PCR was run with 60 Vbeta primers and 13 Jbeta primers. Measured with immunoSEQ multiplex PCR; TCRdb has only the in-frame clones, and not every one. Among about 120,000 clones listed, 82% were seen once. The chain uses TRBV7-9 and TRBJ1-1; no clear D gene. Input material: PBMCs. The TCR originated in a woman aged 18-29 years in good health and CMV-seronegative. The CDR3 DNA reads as TGTGCCAGCAGCTACAGTAACACTGAAGCTTTCTTT. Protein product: CASSYSNTEAFF.